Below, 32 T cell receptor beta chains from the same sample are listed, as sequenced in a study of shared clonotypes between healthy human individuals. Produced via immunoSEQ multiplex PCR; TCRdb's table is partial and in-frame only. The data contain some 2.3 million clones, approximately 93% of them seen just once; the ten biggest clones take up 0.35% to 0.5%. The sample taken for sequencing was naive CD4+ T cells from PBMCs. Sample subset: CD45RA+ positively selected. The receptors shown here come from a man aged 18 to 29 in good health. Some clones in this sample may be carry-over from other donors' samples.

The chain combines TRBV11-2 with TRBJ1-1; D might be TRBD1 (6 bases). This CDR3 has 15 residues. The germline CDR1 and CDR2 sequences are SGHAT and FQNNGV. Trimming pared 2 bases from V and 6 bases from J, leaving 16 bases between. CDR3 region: CASSLPLGAGAEAFF. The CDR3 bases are TGTGCCAGCAGCTTACCCTTGGGGGCAGGGGCTGAAGCTTTCTTT.

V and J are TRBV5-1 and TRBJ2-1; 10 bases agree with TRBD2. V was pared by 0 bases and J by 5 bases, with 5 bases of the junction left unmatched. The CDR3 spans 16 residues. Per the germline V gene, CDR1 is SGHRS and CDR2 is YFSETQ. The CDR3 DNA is TGCGCCAGCAGCTTGGGGGGACTAGCGTATAACAATGAGCAGTTCTTC. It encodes CASSLGGLAYNNEQFF.

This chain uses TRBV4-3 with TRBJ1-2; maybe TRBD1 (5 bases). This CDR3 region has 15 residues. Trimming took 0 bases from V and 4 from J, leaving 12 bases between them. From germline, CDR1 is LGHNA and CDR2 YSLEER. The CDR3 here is CASSQDLRQGYGYTF. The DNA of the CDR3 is TGCGCCAGCAGCCAAGATTTACGGCAGGGCTATGGCTACACCTTC.

The CDR3 region has the DNA TGCGCCAGCAGCTTGGCTCCTAGCGGGGGCTCACAAGAGACCCAGTACTTC. Amino acid sequence: CASSLAPSGGSQETQYF. V usage is TRBV5-1 and J usage is TRBJ2-5; 10 positions agree with TRBD2. The CDR3 totals 17 residues. V lost 0 bases, J lost 2 bases, and 7 bases stayed unmatched. The germline V gene has CDR1 SGHRS and CDR2 YFSETQ.

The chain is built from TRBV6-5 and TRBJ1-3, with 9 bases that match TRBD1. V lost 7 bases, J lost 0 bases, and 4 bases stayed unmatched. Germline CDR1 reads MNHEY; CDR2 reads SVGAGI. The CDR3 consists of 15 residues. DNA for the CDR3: TGTGCCAGCACGACGACAGGGGGCTCTGGAAACACCATATATTTT. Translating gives CASTTTGGSGNTIYF.

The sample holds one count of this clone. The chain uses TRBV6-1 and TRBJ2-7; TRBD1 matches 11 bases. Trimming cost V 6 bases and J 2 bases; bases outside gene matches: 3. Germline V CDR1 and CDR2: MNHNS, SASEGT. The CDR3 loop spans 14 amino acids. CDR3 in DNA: TGTGCCAGCAGCCGGGACAGGGGGACCTACGAGCAGTACTTC. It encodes CASSRDRGTYEQYF.

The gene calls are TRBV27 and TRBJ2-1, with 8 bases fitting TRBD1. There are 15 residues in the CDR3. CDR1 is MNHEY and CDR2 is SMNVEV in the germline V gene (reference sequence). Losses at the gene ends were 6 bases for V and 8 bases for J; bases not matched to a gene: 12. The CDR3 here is CASRDRQGSFDEQFF. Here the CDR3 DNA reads TGTGCCAGCAGAGATCGACAGGGGAGCTTCGATGAGCAGTTCTTC.

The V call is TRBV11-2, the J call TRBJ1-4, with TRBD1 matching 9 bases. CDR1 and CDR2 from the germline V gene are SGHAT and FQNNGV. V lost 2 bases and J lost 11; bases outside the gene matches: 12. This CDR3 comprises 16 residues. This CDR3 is CASSLLLRDRVGKLFF. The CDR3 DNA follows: TGTGCCAGCAGCTTACTACTCCGGGACAGGGTAGGGAAACTGTTTTTT. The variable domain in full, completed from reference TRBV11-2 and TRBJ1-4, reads EAGVAQSPRYKIIEKRQSVAFWCNPISGHATLYWYQQILGQGPKLLIQFQNNGVVDDSQLPKDRFSAERLKGVDSTLKIQPAKLEDSAVYLCASSLLLRDRVGKLFFGSGTQLSVL.

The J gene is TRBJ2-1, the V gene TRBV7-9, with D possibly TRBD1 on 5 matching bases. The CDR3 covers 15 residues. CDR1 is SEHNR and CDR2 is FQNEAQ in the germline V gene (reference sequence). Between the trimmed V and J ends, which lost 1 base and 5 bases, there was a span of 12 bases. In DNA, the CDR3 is TGTGCCAGCAGCTTAGGACAGCCGGGCCACAATGAGCAGTTCTTC. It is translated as CASSLGQPGHNEQFF. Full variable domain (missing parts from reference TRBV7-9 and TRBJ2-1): DTGVSQNPRHKITKRGQNVTFRCDPISEHNRLYWYRQTLGQGPEFLTYFQNEAQLEKSRLLSDRFSAERPKGSFSTLEIQRTEQGDSAMYLCASSLGQPGHNEQFFGPGTRLTVL.

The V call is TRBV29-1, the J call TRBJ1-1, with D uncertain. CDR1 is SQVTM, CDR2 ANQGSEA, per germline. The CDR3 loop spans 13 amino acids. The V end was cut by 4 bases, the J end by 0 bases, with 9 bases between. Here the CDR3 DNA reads TGCAGCGTTGTTTACCGAATGAACACTGAAGCTTTCTTT. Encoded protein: CSVVYRMNTEAFF.

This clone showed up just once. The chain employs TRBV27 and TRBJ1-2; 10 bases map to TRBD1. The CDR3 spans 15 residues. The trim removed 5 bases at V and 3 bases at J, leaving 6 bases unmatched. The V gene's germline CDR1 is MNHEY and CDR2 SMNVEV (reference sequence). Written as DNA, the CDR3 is TGTGCCAGCAGTCCTGGGACAGGGGATTACTATGGCTACACCTTC. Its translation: CASSPGTGDYYGYTF.

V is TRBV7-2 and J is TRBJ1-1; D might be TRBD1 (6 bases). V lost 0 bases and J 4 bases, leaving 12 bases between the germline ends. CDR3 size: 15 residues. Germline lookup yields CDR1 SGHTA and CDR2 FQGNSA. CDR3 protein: CASSLALGGGTEAFF. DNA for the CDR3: TGTGCCAGCAGCTTAGCGCTAGGAGGGGGCACTGAAGCTTTCTTT.

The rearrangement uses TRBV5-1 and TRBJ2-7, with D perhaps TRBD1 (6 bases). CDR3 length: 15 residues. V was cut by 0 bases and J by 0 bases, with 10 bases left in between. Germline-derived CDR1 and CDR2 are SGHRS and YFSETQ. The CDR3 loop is CASSLGLTGSYEQYF. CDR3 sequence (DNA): TGCGCCAGCAGCTTGGGTTTGACAGGCTCCTACGAGCAGTACTTC.

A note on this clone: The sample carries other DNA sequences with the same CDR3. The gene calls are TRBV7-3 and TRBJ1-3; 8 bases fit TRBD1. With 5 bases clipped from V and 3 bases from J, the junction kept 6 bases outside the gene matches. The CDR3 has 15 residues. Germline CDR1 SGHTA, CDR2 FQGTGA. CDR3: CASSLTGGFGNTIYF. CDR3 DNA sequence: TGTGCCAGCAGCCTCACAGGGGGGTTTGGAAACACCATATATTTT.

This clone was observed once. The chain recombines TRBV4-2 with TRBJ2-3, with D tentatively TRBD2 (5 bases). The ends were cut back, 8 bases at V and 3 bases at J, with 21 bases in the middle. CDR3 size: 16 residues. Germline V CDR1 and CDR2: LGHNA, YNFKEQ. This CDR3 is CASAPGRTRRTDTQYF. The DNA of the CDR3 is TGTGCCAGCGCCCCCGGGCGGACCAGGAGGACAGATACGCAGTATTTT.

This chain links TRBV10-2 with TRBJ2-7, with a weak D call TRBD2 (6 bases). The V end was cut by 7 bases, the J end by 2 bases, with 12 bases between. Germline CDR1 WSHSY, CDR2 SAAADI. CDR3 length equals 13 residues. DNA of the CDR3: TGCGCCAGCACGCGGGATCGCGCCTACGAGCAGTACTTC. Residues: CASTRDRAYEQYF.

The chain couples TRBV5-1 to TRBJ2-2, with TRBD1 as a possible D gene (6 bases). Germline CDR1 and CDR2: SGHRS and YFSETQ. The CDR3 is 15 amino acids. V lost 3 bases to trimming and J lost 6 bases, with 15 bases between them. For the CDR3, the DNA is TGCGCCAGCAGCTCCTGGGACATTCCTTCCGGGGAGCTGTTTTTT. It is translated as CASSSWDIPSGELFF.

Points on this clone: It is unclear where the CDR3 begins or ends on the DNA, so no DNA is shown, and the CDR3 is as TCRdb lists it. The CDR3 here is CSVGQGSGFF. The chain is built from TRBV29-1 and TRBJ2-1; the table assigns TRBD1, which was not confirmed against the DNA. From germline, CDR1 is SQVTM and CDR2 ANQGSEA. The CDR3 totals 10 residues, both ends included.

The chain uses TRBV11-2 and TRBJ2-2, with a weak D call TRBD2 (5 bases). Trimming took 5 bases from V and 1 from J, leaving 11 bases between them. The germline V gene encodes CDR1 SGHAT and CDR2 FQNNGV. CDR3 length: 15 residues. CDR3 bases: TGTGCCAGCAGCCCCATCCGGGGGAACACCGGGGAGCTGTTTTTT. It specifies CASSPIRGNTGELFF.

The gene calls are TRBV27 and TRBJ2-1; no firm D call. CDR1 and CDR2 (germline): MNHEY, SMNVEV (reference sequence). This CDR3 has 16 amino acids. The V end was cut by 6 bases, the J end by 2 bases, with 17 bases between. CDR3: CASRKIQAPAYNEQFF. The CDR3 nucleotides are TGTGCCAGCAGGAAAATCCAGGCTCCCGCCTACAATGAGCAGTTCTTC.

CDR3: CASSPPAAGSSEQFF. The CDR3 coding sequence is TGTGCCAGCTCACCACCGGCGGCAGGGTCCAGTGAGCAGTTCTTC. The chain carries TRBV18 and TRBJ2-1; TRBD1 is a possible D gene (5 bases). Trimming stripped 0 bases from V and 9 bases from J, with 15 bases between. The CDR3 totals 15 residues. The germline gives CDR1 KGHSH, CDR2 LQKENI.

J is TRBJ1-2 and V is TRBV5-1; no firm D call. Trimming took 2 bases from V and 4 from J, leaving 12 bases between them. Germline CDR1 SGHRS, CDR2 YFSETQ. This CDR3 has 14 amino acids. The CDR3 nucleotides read TGCGCCAGCAGCTTCGGCGCAGGATTCTATGGCTACACCTTC. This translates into CASSFGAGFYGYTF.

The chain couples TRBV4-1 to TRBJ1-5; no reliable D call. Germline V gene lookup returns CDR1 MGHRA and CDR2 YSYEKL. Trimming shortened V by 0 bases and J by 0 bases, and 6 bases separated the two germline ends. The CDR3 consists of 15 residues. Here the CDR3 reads CASSQDTNSNQPQHF. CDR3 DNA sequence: TGCGCCAGCAGCCAAGACACAAATAGCAATCAGCCCCAGCATTTT.

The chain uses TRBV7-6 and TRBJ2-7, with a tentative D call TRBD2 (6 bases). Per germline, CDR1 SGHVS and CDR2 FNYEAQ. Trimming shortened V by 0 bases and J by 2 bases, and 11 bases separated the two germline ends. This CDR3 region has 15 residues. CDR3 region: CASSLADRETYEQYF. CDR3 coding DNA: TGTGCCAGCAGCTTAGCAGATCGGGAGACCTACGAGCAGTACTTC.

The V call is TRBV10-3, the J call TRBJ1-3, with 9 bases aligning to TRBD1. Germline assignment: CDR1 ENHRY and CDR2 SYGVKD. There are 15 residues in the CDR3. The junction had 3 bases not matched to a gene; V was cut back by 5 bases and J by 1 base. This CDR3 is CAISNGQGSGNTIYF. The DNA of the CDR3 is TGTGCCATCAGTAACGGACAGGGGTCTGGAAACACCATATATTTT.

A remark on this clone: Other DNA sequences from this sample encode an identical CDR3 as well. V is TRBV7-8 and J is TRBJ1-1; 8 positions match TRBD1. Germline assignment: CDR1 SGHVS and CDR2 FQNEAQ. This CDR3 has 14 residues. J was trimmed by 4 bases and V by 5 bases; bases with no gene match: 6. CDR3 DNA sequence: TGTGCCAGCAGCACCAGGACAGGGCTCACTGAAGCTTTCTTT. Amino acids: CASSTRTGLTEAFF.

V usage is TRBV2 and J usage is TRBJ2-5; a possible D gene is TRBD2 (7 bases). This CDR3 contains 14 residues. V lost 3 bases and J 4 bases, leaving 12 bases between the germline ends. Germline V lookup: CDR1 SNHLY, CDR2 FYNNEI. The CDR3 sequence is CASSDSGGRETQYF. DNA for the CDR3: TGTGCCAGCAGTGATTCGGGGGGCAGAGAGACCCAGTACTTC.

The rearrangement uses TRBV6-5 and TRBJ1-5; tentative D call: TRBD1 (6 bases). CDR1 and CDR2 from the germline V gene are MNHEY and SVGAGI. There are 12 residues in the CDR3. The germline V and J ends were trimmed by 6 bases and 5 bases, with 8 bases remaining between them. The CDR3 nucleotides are TGTGCCAGCAGGGGGGCCGATCAGCCCCAGCATTTT. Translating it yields CASRGADQPQHF.

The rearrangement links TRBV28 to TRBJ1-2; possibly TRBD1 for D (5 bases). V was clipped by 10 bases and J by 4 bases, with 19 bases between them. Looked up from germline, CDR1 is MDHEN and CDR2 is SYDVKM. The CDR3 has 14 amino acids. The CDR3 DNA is TGTGCCACTTCCAGCGGGGCGCTCGGCTATGGCTACACCTTC. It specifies CATSSGALGYGYTF.

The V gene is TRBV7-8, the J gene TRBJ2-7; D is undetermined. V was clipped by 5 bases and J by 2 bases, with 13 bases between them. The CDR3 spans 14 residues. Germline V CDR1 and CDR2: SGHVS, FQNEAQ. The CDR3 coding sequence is TGTGCCAGCAGCCCATATACGTCCCCCTACGAGCAGTACTTC. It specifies CASSPYTSPYEQYF.

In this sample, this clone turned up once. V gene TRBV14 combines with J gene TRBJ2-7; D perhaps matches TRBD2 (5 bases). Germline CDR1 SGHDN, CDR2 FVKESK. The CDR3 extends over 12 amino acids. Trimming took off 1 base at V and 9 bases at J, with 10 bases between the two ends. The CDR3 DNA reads TGTGCCAGCAGCCAAGTCTTGGGAGCGCAGTACTTC. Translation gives CASSQVLGAQYF.

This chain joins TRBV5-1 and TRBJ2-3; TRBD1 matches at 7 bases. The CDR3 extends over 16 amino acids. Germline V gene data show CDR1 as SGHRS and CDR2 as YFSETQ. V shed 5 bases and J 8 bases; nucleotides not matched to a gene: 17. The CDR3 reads CASRDWDSVIMATQYF. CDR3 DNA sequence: TGCGCCAGCAGGGACTGGGACAGTGTAATTATGGCTACGCAGTATTTT.